This TCR beta chain derives from a study of graft-versus-host responses after intestinal transplantation. At the level of the study: Grafts that recipients had were multivisceral, liver-intestinal, or isolated intestinal transplants. The whole recipient group had anti-thymocyte globulin induction followed by tacrolimus and steroids for roughly three years.

Libraries were prepared by immunoSEQ multiplex PCR; TCRdb keeps only in-frame clonotypes and omits some of them. The repertoire holds 90,000 to 95,000 clones, with around nine tenths as singletons. V lost 0 bases and J lost 4; bases outside the gene matches: 0. The CDR3 has 15 amino acids. Germline V gene lookup returns CDR1 MNHNY and CDR2 SVGAGI (reference sequence). General study results and limits: Early after transplant, HvG declines were associated with peak levels of circulating GvH clones. Patients with graft-donor T cell macrochimerism had high graft-versus-host to host-versus-graft clonal ratios in allografts.

A word on this clone: The antigen is not known. This likely reflects a read error, since a far larger clone is one base away.

Source: unstimulated CD8+ T cells sorted from spleen or lymph node cells, taken before intestinal transplant. The chain joins TRBV6-6 to TRBJ2-1, with 10 bases identical to TRBD2. This TCR derives from a human donor who received an intestinal transplant. The CDR3 DNA follows: TGTGCCAGCAGTTACTCGACTAGCGGGTACAATGAGCAGTTCTTC. Translation: CASSYSTSGYNEQFF.